This T cell receptor beta chain was documented in a study of beta chain features in type 1 diabetes. Trimming cost V 2 bases and J 3 bases, with 12 bases left between them. The CDR3 consists of 15 residues. CDR1 is MNHEY, CDR2 SMNVEV, per germline (reference sequence). Concerning this clone: Its antigen is as yet unknown.

Reverse transcribing all isolated RNA meant expressed TCRB transcripts were sequenced. Clones were read by immunoSEQ multiplex PCR, and TCRdb kept only the in-frame ones, dropping some. The table records approximately 110,000 clones, 30% to 40% of them present only once. Whole-study findings and limits: Cells with high TCR expression could be over-represented when cDNA is sequenced. There was a moderate but significant shortening of TCRB CDR3s in all four CD4+ subsets of Type 1 diabetes patients. In these data, an HLA type influence on TCRB rearrangement remained unresolved.

Sequenced input: stem cell memory CD4+ T cells from blood. The rearrangement uses TRBV27 and TRBJ2-3, with D uncertain. This TCR was recovered from a woman in her late teens or twenties in good health. CDR3 in amino acids: CASSLGPWRTDTQYF. The CDR3 DNA reads TGTGCCAGCAGTTTAGGGCCGTGGCGAACAGATACGCAGTATTTT.